These 9 T cell receptor beta chains were sequenced from one sample in a study of cytomegalovirus exposure and HLA in healthy donors. It was with 60 Vbeta and 13 Jbeta primers that the PCR ran. Repertoires were generated with immunoSEQ multiplex PCR, while TCRdb's copy carries only in-frame clones and drops some. The sample carries under 75,000 clones, roughly 81% recorded once. Sequenced: PBMCs. The receptors were gathered from a human donor in good health.

The V and J genes are TRBV6-1 and TRBJ1-1; TRBD1 aligns across 7 bases. From germline, CDR1 is MNHNS and CDR2 SASEGT. Trimming took 6 bases from V and 7 from J; bases not matched to a gene: 11. The CDR3 length is 14 residues. The CDR3 spells CASSPPQGVVEAFF. The CDR3 bases are TGTGCCAGCAGCCCTCCTCAGGGGGTGGTTGAAGCTTTCTTT.

The V call is TRBV9, the J call TRBJ2-3; D not resolved. V lost 4 bases, J lost 0 bases, and 9 bases lay in between. The CDR3 sequence is 14 residues long. Germline CDR1 SGDLS, CDR2 YYNGEE. The CDR3 bases are TGTGCCAGCAGCCCTTACTCTAGCACAGATACGCAGTATTTT. The encoded protein is CASSPYSSTDTQYF.

This clone was observed at least ten times. The J gene is TRBJ1-2, the V gene TRBV6-6, with 8 positions matching TRBD1. V lost 6 bases to trimming and J lost 0 bases; unmatched junction nucleotides: 3. The CDR3 extends over 14 amino acids. CDR1 is MNHNY, CDR2 SVGAGI, per germline (reference sequence). The CDR3 loop is CASRPTGANYGYTF. The CDR3 nucleotides read TGTGCCAGCAGGCCGACAGGGGCTAACTATGGCTACACCTTC.

The chain is built from TRBV5-1 and TRBJ2-7; 8 bases are shared with TRBD2. The CDR3 contains 16 residues. The germline V gene has CDR1 SGHRS and CDR2 YFSETQ. The V and J ends lost 4 bases and 1 base, in that order; junction bases with no gene match: 10. CDR3 region: CASSITTSGLSYEQYF. In nucleotides, the CDR3 is TGCGCCAGCAGCATAACTACTAGCGGATTGTCCTACGAGCAGTACTTC.

This sequence joins TRBV5-1 and TRBJ1-2; D is unclear. V was trimmed by 4 bases and J by 4 bases, leaving 14 bases between them. Per the germline V gene, CDR1 is SGHRS and CDR2 is YFSETQ. The CDR3 runs to 14 residues. CDR3 in amino acids: CASSPSFGSYGYTF. DNA for the CDR3: TGCGCCAGCAGCCCGTCCTTTGGGAGCTATGGCTACACCTTC.

This clone was seen at least ten times. J is TRBJ2-2 and V is TRBV6-1; D remains unclear. The CDR3 loop spans 14 amino acids. Germline CDR1 reads MNHNS; CDR2 reads SASEGT. Trimming removed 5 bases at V and 3 bases at J, with 10 bases between. The CDR3, as DNA: TGTGCCAGCAGTTCACTACACGACACCGGGGAGCTGTTTTTT. This encodes CASSSLHDTGELFF.

In its sample, this clone was seen a few times. The CDR3 spells CSVEGTGTGRDGYTF. The CDR3 DNA sequence: TGCAGCGTTGAAGGAACCGGGACAGGGCGGGATGGCTACACCTTC. This chain uses TRBV29-1 with TRBJ1-2; 9 positions agree with TRBD1. The CDR3 totals 15 residues. Germline trimming cut 1 base from V and 6 bases from J; bases unmatched to any gene: 9. Germline CDR1 and CDR2: SQVTM and ANQGSEA.

This chain joins TRBV29-1 and TRBJ2-1; TRBD2 agrees at 9 bases. The CDR3 is 14 amino acids. J lost 8 bases, V lost 8 bases, and 13 bases had no gene match. CDR1 and CDR2 (germline): SQVTM, ANQGSEA. The CDR3 nucleotides read TGCAGCCTATTGAGCGGGAGGCCTTCCGATGAGCAGTTCTTC. Its translation is CSLLSGRPSDEQFF.

The chain combines TRBV27 with TRBJ2-7; 8 bases match TRBD2. V gave up 3 bases and J gave up 4 bases; unmatched junction bases: 5. Looked up from germline, CDR1 is MNHEY and CDR2 is SMNVEV (reference sequence). CDR3 length: 14 amino acids. DNA of the CDR3: TGTGCCAGCAGTTTGGGTCTAGCGGGTTACGAGCAGTACTTC. Translated: CASSLGLAGYEQYF.